The clone carrying this TCR beta chain was observed once. This sample is part of a study of blood T cell repertoires in COVID-19. Study processing details: Cell counts per sample came from amplifying reference gene primers. Sequencing used immunoSEQ multiplex PCR; TCRdb keeps in-frame clones, though not all of them. That table gives V, J and clone size, and the DNA gave D and trimming. The sample shows approximately 86,000 clones, 85% of them seen only once. CDR1 and CDR2 (germline): LNHDA, SQIVND (reference sequence). Trimming removed 3 bases at V and 4 bases at J, with 10 bases between. CDR3 length: 15 amino acids.

This receptor was taken from a man aged 45-65 years with acute or convalescent COVID-19. V gene TRBV19 combines with J gene TRBJ2-6; D may be TRBD1 (5 bases). The material sequenced was peripheral blood. In DNA form, the CDR3 reads TGTGCCAGTAGTATCCAGGGTTACGGGGCCAACGTCCTGACTTTC. Encoded protein: CASSIQGYGANVLTF.